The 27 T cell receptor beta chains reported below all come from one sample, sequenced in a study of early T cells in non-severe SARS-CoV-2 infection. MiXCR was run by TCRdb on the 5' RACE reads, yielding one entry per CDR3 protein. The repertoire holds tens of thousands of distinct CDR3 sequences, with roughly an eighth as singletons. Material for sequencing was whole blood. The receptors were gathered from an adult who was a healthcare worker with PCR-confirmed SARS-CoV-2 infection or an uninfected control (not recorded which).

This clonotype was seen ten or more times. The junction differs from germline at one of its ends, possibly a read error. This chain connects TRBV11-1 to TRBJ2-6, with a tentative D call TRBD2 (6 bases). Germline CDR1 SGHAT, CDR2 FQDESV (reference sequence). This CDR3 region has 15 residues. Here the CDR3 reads CASSLKGTGANVLTF. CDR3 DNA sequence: TGTGCCAGCAGCTTAAAGGGGACTGGCGCCAACGTCCTGACTTTC.

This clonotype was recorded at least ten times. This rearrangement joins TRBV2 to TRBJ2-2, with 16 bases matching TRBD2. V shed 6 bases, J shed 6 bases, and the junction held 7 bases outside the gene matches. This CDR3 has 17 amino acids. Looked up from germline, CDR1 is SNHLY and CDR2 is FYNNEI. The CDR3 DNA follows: TGTGCCAGCAGAGAACTGGGACTAGCGGGAGGGGCCGGGGAGCTGTTTTTT. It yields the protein CASRELGLAGGAGELFF.

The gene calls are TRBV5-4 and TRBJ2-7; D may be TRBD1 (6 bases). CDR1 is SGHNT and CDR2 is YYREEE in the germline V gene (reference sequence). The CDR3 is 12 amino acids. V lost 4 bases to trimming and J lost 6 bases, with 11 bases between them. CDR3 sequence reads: CASSPQGSEQYF. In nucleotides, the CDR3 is TGTGCCAGCAGCCCACAGGGCTCCGAGCAGTACTTC.

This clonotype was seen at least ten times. CDR3 amino acids: CASSSYRGTEAFF. For the CDR3, the DNA is TGTGCCAGCAGTTCATACAGGGGAACTGAAGCTTTCTTT. V is TRBV28 and J is TRBJ1-1; TRBD1 matches at 7 bases. V trimming: 4 bases; J trimming: 5 bases; junction bases outside the gene matches: 4. This CDR3 contains 13 residues. Germline lookup yields CDR1 MDHEN and CDR2 SYDVKM.

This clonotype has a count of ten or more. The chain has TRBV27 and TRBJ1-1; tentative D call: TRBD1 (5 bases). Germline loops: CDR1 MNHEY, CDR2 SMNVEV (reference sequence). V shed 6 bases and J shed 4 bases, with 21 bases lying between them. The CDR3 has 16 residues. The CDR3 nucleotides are TGTGCCAGCAGGACCGCCCCGGCAGGGCCGGGCACTGAAGCTTTCTTT. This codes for CASRTAPAGPGTEAFF.

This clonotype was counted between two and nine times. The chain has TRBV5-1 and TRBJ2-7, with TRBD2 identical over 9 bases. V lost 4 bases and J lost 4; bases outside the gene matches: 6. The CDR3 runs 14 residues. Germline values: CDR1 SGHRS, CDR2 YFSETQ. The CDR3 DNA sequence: TGCGCCAGCAGCCCAAGGACTAGCGTTTACGAGCAGTACTTC. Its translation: CASSPRTSVYEQYF.

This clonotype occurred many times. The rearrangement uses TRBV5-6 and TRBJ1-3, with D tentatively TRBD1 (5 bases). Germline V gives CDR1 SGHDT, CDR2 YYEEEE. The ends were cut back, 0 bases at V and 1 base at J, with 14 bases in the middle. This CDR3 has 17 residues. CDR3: CASSLAGADRSGNTIYF. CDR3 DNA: TGTGCCAGCAGCTTGGCCGGGGCAGATCGATCTGGAAACACCATATATTTT.

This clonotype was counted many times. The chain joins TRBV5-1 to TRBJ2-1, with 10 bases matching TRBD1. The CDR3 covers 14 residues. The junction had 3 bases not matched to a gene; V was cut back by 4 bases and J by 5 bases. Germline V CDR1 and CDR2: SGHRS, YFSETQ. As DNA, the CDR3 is TGCGCCAGCAGCCGGGGACAGGGGAACAATGAGCAGTTCTTC. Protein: CASSRGQGNNEQFF.

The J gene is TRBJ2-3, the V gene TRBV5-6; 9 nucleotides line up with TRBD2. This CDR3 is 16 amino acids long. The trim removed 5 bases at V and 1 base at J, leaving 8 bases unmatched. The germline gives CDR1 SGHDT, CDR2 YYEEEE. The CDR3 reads CASRARLAGRTDTQYF. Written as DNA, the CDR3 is TGTGCCAGCAGGGCGCGTCTAGCGGGACGCACAGATACGCAGTATTTT.

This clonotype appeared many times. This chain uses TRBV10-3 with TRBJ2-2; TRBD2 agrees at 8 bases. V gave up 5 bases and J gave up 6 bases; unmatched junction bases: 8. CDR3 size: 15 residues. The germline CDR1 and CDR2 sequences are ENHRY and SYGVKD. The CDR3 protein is CAISPGTRAAGELFF. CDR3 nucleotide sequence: TGTGCCATCAGTCCCGGGACTAGAGCCGCCGGGGAGCTGTTTTTT.

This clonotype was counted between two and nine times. CDR3 loop: CASSQPSGGLYGYTF. The DNA of the CDR3 is TGTGCCAGCAGCCAACCCTCAGGGGGCCTCTATGGCTACACCTTC. The chain combines TRBV3-1 with TRBJ1-2; 8 nucleotides agree with TRBD1. This CDR3 has 15 residues. From germline, CDR1 is LGHDT and CDR2 YNNKEL (reference sequence). With 2 bases clipped from V and 4 bases from J, the junction kept 6 bases outside the gene matches.

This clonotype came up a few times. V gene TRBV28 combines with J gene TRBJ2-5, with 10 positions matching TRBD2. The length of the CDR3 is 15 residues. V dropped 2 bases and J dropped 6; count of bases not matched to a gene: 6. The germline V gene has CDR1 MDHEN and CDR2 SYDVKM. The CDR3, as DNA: TGTGCCAGCAGTTTAAGCCTAGCGGGAGTAAAGACCCAGTACTTC. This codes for CASSLSLAGVKTQYF.

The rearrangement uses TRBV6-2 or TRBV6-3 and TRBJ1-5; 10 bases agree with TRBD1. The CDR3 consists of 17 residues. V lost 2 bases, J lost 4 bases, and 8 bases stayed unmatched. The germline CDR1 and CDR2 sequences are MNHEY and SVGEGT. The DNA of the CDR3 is TGTGCCAGCAGTTACCAGCTTGGACAGGGGGAAAATCAGCCCCAGCATTTT. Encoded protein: CASSYQLGQGENQPQHF.

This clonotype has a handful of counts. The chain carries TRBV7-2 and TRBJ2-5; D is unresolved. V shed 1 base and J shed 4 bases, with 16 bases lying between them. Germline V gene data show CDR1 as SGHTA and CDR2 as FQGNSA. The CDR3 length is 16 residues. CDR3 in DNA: TGTGCCAGCAGCTTAGGTGCAGGCTCGGTATCAGAGACCCAGTACTTC. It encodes CASSLGAGSVSETQYF.

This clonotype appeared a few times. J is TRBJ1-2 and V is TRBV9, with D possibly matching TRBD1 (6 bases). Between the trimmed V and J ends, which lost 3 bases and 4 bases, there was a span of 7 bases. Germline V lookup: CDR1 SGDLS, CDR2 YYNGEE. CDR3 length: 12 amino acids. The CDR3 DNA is TGTGCCAGCAGCGAGGACAGCTATGGCTACACCTTC. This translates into CASSEDSYGYTF.

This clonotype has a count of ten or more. CDR3 DNA sequence: TGCAGCGTTGTCGGCCAGGTTGGGCTGAACACTGAAGCTTTCTTT. Encoded protein: CSVVGQVGLNTEAFF. The V gene is TRBV29-1, the J gene TRBJ1-1; D remains ambiguous. V was pared by 4 bases and J by 0 bases, with 15 bases between. The germline V gene has CDR1 SQVTM and CDR2 ANQGSEA. The CDR3 totals 15 residues. The full variable domain, in which reference TRBV29-1 and TRBJ1-1 provide the parts outside the CDR3, is SAVISQKPSRDICQRGTSLTIQCQVDSQVTMMFWYRQQPGQSLTLIATANQGSEATYESGFVIDKFPISRPNLTFSTLTVSNMSPEDSSIYLCSVVGQVGLNTEAFFGQGTRLTVV.

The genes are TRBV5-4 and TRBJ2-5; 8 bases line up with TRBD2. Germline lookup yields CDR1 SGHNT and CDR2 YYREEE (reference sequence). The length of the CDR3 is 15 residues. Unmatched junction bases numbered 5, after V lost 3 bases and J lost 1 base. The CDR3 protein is CASSSKRELQETQYF. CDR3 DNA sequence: TGTGCCAGCAGCTCTAAGCGGGAGCTCCAAGAGACCCAGTACTTC.

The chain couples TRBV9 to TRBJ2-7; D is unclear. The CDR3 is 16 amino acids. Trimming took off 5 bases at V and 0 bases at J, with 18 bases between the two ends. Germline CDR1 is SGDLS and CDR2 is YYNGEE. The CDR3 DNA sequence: TGTGCCAGCAGTCGTAGTTATAGGACGGCCTCCTACGAGCAGTACTTC. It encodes CASSRSYRTASYEQYF.

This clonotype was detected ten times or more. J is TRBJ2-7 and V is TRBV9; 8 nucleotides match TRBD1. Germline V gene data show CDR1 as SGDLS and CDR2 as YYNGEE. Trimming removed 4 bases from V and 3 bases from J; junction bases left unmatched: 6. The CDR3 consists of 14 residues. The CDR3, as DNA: TGTGCCAGCAGCCCGCGACAGGGGTTCTACGAGCAGTACTTC. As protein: CASSPRQGFYEQYF.

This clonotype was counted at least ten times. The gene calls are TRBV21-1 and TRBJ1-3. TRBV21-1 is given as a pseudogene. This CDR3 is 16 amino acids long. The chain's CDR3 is CASSKKVAVSGNTIYF. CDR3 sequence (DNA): TGTGCCAGCAGCAAAAAGGTTGCGGTTTCTGGAAACACCATATATTTT.

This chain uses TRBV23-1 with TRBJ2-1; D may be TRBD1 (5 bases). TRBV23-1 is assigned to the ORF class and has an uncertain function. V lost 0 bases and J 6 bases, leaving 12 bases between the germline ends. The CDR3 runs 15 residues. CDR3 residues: CASSQSRNRRNEQFF. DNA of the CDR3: TGCGCCAGCAGTCAATCGCGTAACAGGCGCAATGAGCAGTTCTTC.

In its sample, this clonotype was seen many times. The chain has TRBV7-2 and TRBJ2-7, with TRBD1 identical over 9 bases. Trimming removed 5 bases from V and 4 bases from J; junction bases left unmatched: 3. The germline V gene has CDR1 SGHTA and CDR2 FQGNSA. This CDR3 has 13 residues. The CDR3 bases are TGTGCCAGCAGCCGACAGGGGGGATACGAGCAGTACTTC. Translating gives CASSRQGGYEQYF.

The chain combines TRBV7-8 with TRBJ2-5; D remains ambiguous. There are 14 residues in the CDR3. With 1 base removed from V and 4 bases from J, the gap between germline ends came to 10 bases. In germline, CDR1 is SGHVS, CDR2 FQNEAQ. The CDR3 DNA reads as TGTGCCAGCAGCTTAGTGGGCAGCACAGAGACCCAGTACTTC. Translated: CASSLVGSTETQYF.

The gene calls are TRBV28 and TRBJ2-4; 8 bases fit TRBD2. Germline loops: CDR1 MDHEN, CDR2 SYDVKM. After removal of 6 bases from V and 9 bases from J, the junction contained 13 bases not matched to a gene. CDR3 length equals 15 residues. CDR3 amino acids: CASRSRPGLGGIQYF. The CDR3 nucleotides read TGTGCCAGCAGATCCCGTCCGGGACTAGGCGGCATTCAGTACTTC. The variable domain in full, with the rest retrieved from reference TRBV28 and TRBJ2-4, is DVKVTQSSRYLVKRTGEKVFLECVQDMDHENMFWYRQDPGLGLRLIYFSYDVKMKEKGDIPEGYSVSREKKERFSLILESASTNQTSMYLCASRSRPGLGGIQYFGAGTRLSVL.

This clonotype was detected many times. CDR3 in DNA: TGTGCCAGCAGCTTAGAGGGGTTAGGGGATGAGCAGTTCTTC. Protein product: CASSLEGLGDEQFF. V and J are TRBV7-2 and TRBJ2-1; D perhaps matches TRBD1 (5 bases). This CDR3 region has 14 residues. Deletions cut 1 base from V and 8 bases from J, with 12 bases between. The V gene's germline CDR1 is SGHTA and CDR2 FQGNSA.

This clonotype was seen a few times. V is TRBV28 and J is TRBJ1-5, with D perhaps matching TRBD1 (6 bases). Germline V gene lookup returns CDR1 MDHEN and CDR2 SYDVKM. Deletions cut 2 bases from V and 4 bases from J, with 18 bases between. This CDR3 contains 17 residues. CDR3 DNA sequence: TGTGCCAGCAGTTTAAGCCAGGGGCTCGTTGGAAATCAGCCCCAGCATTTT. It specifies CASSLSQGLVGNQPQHF.

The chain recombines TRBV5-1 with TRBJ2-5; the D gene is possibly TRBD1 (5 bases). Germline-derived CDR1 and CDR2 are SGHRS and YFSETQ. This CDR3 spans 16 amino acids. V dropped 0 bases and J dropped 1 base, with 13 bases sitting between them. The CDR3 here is CASSLGGRQIQETQYF. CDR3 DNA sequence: TGCGCCAGCAGCTTGGGAGGTCGACAGATCCAAGAGACCCAGTACTTC.